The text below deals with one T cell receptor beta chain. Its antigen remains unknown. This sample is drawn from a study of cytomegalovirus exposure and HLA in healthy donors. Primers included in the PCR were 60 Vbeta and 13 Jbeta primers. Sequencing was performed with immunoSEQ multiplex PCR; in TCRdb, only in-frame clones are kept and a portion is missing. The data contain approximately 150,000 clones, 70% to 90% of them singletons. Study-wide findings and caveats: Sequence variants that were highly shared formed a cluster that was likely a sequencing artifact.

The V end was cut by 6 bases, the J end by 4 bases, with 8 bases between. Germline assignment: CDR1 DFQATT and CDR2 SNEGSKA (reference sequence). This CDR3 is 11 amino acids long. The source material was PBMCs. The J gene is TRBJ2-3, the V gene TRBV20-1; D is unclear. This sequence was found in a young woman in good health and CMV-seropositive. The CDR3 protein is CSAKLADTQYF. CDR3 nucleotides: TGCAGTGCCAAACTCGCAGATACGCAGTATTTT.